This TCR beta chain stems from a study of early T cells in non-severe SARS-CoV-2 infection. Study at large: Sequenced material consisted of bulk RNA (from unsorted whole blood), and chains were unpaired.

This clonotype came up many times. Its antigen remains unidentified. Unique molecular identifiers were affixed to single, distinct cDNA molecules. TCRdb itself ran the 5' RACE reads through MiXCR, one entry per CDR3 protein. This sample yields more than 80,000 distinct CDR3 sequences, of which 16% are seen a single time; around 1.3% belongs to the top ten. The CDR3 has 15 residues. Germline CDR1 reads MNHEY; CDR2 reads SMNVEV (reference sequence). V lost 4 bases and J lost 4; bases outside the gene matches: 4. Study-level points and caveats: VDJdb matching, biased toward anti-spike CD8 responses, missed private and CD4 specificities.

Sequencing input: whole blood. This chain links TRBV27 with TRBJ2-7; 13 nucleotides agree with TRBD2. This TCR was recovered from an adult who was a healthcare worker with PCR-confirmed SARS-CoV-2 infection or an uninfected control (not recorded which). CDR3 DNA sequence: TGTGCCAGCAGTTCAGGACTAGCGGGAGAGTACGAGCAGTACTTC. It encodes CASSSGLAGEYEQYF.